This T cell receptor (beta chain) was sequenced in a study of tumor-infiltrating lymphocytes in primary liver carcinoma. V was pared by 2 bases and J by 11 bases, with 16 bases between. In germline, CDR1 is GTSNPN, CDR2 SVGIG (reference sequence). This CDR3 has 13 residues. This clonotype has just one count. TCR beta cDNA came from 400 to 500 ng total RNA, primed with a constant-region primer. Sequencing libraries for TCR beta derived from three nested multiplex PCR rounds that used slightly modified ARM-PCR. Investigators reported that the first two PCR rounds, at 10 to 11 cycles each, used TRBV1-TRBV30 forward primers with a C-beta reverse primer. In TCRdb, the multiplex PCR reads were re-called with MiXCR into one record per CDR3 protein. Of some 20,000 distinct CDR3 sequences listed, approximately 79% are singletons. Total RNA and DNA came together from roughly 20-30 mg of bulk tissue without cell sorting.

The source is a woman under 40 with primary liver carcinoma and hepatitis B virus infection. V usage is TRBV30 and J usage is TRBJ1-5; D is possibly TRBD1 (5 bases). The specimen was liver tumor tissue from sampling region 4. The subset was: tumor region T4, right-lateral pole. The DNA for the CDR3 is TGTGCCTGGAGTCTAGGGGCGGGAGGGTCCCAGCATTTT. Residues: CAWSLGAGGSQHF.